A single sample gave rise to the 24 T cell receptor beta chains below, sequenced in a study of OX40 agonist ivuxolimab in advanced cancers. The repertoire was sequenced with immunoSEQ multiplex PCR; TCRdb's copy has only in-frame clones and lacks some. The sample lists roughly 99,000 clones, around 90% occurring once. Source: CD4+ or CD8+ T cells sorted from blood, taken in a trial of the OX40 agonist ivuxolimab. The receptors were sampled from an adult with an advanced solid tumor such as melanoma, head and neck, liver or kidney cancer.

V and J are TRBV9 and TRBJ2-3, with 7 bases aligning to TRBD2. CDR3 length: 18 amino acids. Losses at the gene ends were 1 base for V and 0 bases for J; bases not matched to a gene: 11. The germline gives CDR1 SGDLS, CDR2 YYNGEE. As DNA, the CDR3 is TGTGCCAGCAGCGTACCCCTAGGCGAGCGGGAAAGCACAGATACGCAGTATTTT. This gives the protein CASSVPLGERESTDTQYF.

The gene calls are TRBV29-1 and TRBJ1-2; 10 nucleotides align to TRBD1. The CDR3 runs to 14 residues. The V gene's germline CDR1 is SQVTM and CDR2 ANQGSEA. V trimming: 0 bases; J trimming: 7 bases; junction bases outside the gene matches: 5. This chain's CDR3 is CSVEDKGQGFGYTF. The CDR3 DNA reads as TGCAGCGTTGAAGACAAGGGACAGGGGTTTGGCTACACCTTC.

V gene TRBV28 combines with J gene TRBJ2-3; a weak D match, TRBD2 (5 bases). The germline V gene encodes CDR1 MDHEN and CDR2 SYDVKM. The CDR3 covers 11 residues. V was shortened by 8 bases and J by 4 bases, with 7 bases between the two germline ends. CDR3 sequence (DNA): TGTGCCAGCGGGAGTTCAGATACGCAGTATTTT. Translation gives CASGSSDTQYF.

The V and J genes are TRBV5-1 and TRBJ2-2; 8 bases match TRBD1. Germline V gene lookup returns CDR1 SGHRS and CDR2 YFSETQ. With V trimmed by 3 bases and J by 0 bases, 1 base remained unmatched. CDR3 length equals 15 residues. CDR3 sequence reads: CASSSGGPNTGELFF. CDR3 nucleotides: TGCGCCAGCAGCTCAGGGGGCCCGAACACCGGGGAGCTGTTTTTT.

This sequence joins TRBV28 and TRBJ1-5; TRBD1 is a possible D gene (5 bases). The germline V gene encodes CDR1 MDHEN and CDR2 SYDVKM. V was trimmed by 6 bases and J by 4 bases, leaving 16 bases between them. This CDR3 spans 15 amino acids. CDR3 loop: CASSPPLGGNQPQHF. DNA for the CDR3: TGTGCCAGCAGCCCCCCGCTGGGGGGGAATCAGCCCCAGCATTTT.

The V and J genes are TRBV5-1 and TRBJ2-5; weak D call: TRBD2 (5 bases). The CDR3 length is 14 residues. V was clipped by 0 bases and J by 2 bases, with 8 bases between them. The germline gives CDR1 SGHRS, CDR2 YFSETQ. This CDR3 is CASSLGTGQETQYF. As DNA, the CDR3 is TGCGCCAGCAGCTTGGGTACGGGGCAAGAGACCCAGTACTTC. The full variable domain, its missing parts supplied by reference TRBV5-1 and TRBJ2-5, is KAGVTQTPRYLIKTRGQQVTLSCSPISGHRSVSWYQQTPGQGLQFLFEYFSETQRNKGNFPGRFSGRQFSNSRSEMNVSTLELGDSALYLCASSLGTGQETQYFGPGTRLLVL.

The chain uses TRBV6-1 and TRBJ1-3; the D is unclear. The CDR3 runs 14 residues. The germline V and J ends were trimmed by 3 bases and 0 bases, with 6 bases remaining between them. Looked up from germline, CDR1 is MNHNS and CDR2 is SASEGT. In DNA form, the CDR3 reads TGTGCCAGCAGTGACGGGTCCTCTGGAAACACCATATATTTT. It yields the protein CASSDGSSGNTIYF.

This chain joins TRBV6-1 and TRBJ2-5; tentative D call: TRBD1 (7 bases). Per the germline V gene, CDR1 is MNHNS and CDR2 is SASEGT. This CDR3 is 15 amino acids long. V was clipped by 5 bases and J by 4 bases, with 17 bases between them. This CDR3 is CASSLDRAGRETQYF. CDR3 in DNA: TGTGCCAGCAGTCTTGACAGGGCGGGGAGAGAGACCCAGTACTTC.

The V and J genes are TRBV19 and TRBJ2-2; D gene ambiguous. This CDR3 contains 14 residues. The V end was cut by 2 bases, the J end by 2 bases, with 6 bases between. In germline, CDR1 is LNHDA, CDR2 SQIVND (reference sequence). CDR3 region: CASSIIINTGELFF. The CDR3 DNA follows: TGTGCCAGTAGTATAATTATTAACACCGGGGAGCTGTTTTTT. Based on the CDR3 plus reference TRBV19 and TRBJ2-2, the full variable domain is DGGITQSPKYLFRKEGQNVTLSCEQNLNHDAMYWYRQDPGQGLRLIYYSQIVNDFQKGDIAEGYSVSREKKESFPLTVTSAQKNPTAFYLCASSIIINTGELFFGEGSRLTVL.

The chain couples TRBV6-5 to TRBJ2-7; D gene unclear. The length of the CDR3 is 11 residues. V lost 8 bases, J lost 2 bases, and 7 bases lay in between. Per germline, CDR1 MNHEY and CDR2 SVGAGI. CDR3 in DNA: TGTGCCAGCGTCGGAGCCTACGAGCAGTACTTC. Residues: CASVGAYEQYF.

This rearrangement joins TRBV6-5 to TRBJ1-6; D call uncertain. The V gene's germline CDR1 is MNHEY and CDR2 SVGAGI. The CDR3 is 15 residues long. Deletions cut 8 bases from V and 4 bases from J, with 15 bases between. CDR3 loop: CASGLEGGYNSPLHF. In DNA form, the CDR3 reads TGTGCCAGCGGGTTGGAGGGAGGGTATAATTCACCCCTCCACTTT.

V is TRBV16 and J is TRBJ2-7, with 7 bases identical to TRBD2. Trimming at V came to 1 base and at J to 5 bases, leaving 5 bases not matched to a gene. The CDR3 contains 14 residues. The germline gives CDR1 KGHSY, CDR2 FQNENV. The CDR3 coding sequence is TGTGCCAGCAGCCAATATAGCGGGTCTCACGAGCAGTACTTC. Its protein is CASSQYSGSHEQYF.

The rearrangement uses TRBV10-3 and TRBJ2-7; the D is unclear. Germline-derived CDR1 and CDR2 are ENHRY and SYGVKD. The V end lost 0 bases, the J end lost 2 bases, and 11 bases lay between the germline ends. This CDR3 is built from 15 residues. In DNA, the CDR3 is TGTGCCATCAGTGAGTCGAGATCCCTTACCTACGAGCAGTACTTC. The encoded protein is CAISESRSLTYEQYF.

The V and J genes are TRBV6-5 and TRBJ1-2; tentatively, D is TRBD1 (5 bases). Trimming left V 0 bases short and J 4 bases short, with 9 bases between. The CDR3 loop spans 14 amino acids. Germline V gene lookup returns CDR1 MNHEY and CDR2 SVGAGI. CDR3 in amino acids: CASSYSGRPYGYTF. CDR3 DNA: TGTGCCAGCAGTTACTCGGGACGGCCCTATGGCTACACCTTC.

The CDR3 sequence is CASSFSGGETQYF. The CDR3 region has the DNA TGTGCCAGCAGCTTTTCCGGAGGGGAGACCCAGTACTTC. The chain combines TRBV7-2 with TRBJ2-5; possibly TRBD2 for D (6 bases). This CDR3 contains 13 residues. The V end lost 3 bases, the J end lost 5 bases, and 10 bases lay between the germline ends. CDR1 SGHTA and CDR2 FQGNSA come from the germline V gene.

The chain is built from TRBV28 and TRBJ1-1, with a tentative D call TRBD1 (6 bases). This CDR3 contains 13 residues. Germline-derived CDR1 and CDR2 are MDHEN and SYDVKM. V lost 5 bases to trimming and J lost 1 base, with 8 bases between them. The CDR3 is CASSQGKNTEAFF. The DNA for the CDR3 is TGTGCCAGCAGTCAGGGGAAGAACACTGAAGCTTTCTTT.

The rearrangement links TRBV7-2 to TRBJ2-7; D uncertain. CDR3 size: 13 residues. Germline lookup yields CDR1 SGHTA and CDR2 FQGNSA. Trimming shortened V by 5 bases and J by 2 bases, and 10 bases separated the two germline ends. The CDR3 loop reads CASSPQSPYEQYF. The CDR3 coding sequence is TGTGCCAGCAGCCCACAGAGCCCCTACGAGCAGTACTTC.

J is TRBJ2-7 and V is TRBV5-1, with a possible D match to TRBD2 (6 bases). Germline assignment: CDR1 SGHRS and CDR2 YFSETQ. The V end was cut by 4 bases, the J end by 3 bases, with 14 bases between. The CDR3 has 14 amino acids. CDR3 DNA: TGCGCCAGCAGCACCCGGGAGTCCCACTACGAGCAGTACTTC. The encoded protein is CASSTRESHYEQYF.

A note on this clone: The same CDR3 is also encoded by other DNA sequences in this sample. This CDR3 reads CASSLGGRQETQYF. The DNA for the CDR3 is TGTGCCAGCAGCCTCGGGGGGCGTCAAGAGACCCAGTACTTC. The chain uses TRBV28 and TRBJ2-5; a possible D gene is TRBD2 (7 bases). CDR1 MDHEN and CDR2 SYDVKM come from the germline V gene. Trimming stripped 6 bases from V and 2 bases from J, with 13 bases between. The CDR3 extends over 14 amino acids.

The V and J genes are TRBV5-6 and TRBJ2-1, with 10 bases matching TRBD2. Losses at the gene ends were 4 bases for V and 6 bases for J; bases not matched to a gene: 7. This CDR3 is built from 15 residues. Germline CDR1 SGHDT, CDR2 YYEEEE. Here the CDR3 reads CASSRLAGVANEQFF. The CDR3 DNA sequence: TGTGCCAGCAGCCGGCTAGCGGGAGTGGCCAATGAGCAGTTCTTC.

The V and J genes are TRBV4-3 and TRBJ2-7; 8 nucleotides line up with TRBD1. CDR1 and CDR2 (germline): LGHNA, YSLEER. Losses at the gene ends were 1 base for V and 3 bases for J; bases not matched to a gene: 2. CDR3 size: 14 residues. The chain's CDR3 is CASSQGTGNYEQYF. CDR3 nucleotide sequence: TGCGCCAGCAGCCAAGGGACAGGGAACTACGAGCAGTACTTC.

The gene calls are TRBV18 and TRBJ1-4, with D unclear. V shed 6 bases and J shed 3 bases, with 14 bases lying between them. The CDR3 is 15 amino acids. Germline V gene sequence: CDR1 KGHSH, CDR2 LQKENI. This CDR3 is CASSLVVGPNEKLFF. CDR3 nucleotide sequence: TGTGCCAGCTCTCTCGTTGTAGGGCCTAATGAAAAACTGTTTTTT. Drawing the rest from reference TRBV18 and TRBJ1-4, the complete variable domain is NAGVMQNPRHLVRRRGQEARLRCSPMKGHSHVYWYRQLPEEGLKFMVYLQKENIIDESGMPKERFSAEFPKEGPSILRIQQVVRGDSAAYFCASSLVVGPNEKLFFGSGTQLSVL.

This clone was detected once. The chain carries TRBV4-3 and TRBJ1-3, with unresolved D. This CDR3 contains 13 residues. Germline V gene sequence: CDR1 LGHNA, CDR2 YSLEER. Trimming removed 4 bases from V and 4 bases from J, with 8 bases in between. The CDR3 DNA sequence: TGCGCCAGCAGCCCAAGAGGAGGAAACACCATATATTTT. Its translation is CASSPRGGNTIYF.

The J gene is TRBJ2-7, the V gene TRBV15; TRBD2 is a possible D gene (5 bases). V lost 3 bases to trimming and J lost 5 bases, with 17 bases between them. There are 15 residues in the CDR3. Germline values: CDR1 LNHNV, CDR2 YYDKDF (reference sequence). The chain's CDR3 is CATSSIQRGNHEQYF. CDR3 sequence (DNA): TGTGCCACCAGCAGTATCCAGCGAGGGAACCACGAGCAGTACTTC.